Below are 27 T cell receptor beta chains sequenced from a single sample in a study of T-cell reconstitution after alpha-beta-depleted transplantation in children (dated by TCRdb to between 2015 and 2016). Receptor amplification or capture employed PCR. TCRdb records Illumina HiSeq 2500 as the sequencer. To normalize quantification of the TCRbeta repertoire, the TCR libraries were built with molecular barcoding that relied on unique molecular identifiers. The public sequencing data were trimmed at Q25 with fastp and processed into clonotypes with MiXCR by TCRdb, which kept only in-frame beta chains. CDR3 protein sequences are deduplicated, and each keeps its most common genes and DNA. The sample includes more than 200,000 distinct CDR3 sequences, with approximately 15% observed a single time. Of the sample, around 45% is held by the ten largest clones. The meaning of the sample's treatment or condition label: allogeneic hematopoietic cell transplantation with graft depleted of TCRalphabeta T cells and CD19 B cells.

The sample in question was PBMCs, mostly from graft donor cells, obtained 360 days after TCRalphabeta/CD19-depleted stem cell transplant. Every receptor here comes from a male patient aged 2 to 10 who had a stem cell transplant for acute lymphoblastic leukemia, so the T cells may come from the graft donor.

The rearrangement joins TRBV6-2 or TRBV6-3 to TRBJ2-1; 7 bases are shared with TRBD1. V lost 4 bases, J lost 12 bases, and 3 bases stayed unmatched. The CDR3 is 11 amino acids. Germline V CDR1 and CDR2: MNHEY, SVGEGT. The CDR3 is CASSFGQAQFF. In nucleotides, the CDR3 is TGTGCCAGCAGTTTCGGACAGGCGCAGTTCTTC.

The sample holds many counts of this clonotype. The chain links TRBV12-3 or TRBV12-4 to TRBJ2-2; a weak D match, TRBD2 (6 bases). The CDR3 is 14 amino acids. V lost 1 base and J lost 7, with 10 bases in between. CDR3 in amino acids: CASSLEAGIGELFF. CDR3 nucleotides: TGTGCCAGCAGTTTAGAGGCGGGGATCGGGGAGCTGTTTTTT.

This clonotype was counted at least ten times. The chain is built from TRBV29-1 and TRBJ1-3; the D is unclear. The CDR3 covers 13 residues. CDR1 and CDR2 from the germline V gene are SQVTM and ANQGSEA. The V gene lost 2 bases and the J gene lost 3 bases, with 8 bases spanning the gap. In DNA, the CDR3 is TGCAGCGTTGAACCCAGAAATGGAAACACCATATATTTT. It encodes CSVEPRNGNTIYF.

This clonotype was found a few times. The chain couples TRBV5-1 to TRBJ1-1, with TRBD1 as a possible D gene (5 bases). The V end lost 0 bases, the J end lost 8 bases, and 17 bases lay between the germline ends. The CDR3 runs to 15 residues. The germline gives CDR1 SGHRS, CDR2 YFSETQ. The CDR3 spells CASSLEVGAGVEAFF. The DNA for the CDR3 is TGCGCCAGCAGCTTGGAGGTTGGGGCGGGCGTCGAAGCTTTCTTT.

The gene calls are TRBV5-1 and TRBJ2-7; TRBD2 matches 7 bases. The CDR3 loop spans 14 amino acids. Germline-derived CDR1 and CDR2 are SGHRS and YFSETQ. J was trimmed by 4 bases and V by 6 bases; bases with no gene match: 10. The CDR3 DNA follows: TGCGCCAGCAAGTATACGGGGGGACTATACGAGCAGTACTTC. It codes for CASKYTGGLYEQYF. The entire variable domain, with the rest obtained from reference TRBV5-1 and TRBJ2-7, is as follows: KAGVTQTPRYLIKTRGQQVTLSCSPISGHRSVSWYQQTPGQGLQFLFEYFSETQRNKGNFPGRFSGRQFSNSRSEMNVSTLELGDSALYLCASKYTGGLYEQYFGPGTRLTVT.

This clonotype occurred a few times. This chain's CDR3 is CASSQFFSANQPQHF. The CDR3 DNA follows: TGTGCCAGCAGCCAGTTCTTCAGCGCCAATCAGCCCCAGCATTTT. The rearrangement links TRBV3-1 to TRBJ1-5; no clear D gene. V was trimmed by 3 bases and J by 3 bases, leaving 12 bases between them. The CDR3 sequence is 15 residues long. Germline CDR1 reads LGHDT; CDR2 reads YNNKEL (reference sequence).

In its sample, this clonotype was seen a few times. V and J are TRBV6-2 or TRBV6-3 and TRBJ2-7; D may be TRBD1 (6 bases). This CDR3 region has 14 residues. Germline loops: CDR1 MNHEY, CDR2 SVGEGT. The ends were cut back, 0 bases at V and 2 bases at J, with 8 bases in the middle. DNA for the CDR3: TGTGCCAGCAGTTACTCGGGACACACCTACGAGCAGTACTTC. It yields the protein CASSYSGHTYEQYF.

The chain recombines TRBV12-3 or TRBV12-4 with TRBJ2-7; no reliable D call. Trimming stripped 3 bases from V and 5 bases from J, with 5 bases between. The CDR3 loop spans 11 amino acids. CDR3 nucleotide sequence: TGTGCCAGCAGTTTGCTTCACGAGCAGTACTTC. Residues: CASSLLHEQYF.

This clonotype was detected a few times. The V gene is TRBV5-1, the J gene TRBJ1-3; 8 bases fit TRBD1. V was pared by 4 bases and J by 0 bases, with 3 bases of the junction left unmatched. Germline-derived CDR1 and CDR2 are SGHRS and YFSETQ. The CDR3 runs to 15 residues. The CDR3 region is CASSNQGASGNTIYF. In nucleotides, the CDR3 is TGCGCCAGCAGCAATCAGGGGGCCTCTGGAAACACCATATATTTT.

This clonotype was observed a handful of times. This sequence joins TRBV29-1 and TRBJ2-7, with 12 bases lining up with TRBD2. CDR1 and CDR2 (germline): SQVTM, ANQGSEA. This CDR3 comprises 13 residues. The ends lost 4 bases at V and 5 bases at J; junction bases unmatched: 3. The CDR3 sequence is CSVGTSGDHEQYF. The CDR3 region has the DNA TGCAGCGTTGGGACTAGCGGGGACCACGAGCAGTACTTC.

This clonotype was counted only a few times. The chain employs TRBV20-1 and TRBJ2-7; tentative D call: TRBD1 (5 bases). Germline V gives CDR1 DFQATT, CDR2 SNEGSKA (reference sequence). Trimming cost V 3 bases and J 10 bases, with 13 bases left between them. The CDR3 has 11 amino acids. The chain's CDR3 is CSASETGLQYF. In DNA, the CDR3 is TGCAGTGCTAGTGAAACAGGTCTTCAGTACTTC.

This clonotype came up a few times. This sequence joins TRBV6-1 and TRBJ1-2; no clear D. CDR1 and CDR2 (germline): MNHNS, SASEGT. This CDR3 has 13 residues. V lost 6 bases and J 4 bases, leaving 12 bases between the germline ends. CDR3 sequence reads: CASRRGPSYGYTF. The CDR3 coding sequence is TGTGCCAGCAGACGCGGGCCTTCCTATGGCTACACCTTC.

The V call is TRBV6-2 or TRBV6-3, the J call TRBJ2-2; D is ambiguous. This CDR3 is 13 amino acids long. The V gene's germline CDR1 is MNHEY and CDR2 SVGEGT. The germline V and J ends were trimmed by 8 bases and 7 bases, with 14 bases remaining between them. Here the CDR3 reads CASAKLTLGELFF. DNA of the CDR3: TGTGCCAGCGCTAAACTGACGCTCGGGGAGCTGTTTTTT.

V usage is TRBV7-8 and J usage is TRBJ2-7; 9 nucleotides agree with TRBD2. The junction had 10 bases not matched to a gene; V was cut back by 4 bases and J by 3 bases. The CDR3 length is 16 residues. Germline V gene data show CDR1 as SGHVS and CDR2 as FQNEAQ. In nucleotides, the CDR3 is TGTGCCAGCAGCTACCGTGGGCGGGAGGGCCTCTACGAGCAGTACTTC. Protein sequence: CASSYRGREGLYEQYF.

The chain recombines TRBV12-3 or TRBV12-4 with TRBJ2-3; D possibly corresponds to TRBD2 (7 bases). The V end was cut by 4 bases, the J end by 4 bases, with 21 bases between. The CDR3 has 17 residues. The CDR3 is CASSYTMLGGRSDTQYF. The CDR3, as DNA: TGTGCCAGCAGTTATACAATGTTGGGGGGGCGGTCAGATACGCAGTATTTT.

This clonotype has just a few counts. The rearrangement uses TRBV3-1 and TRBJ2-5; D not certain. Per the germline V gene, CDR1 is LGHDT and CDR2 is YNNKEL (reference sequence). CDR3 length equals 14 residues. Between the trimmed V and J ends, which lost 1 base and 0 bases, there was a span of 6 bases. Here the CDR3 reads CASSQGRYQETQYF. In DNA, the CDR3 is TGTGCCAGCAGCCAAGGTCGATACCAAGAGACCCAGTACTTC.

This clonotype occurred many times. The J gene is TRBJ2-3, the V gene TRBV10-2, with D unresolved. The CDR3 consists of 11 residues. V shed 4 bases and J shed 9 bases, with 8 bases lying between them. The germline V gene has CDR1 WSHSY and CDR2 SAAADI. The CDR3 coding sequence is TGCGCCAGCAGTGGATCGGGCACGCAGTATTTT. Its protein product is CASSGSGTQYF.

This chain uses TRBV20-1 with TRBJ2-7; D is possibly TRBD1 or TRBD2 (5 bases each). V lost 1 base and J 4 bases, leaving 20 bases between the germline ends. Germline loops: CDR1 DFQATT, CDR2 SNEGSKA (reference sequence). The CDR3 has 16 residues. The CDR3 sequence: CSARGLVFNGGYEQYF. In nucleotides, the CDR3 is TGCAGTGCTAGAGGCCTAGTATTTAATGGGGGTTACGAGCAGTACTTC.

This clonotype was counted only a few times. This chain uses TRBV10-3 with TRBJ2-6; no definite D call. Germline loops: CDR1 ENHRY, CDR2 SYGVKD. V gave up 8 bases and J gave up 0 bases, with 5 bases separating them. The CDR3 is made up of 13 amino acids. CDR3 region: CAIESSGANVLTF. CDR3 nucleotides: TGTGCCATCGAAAGCTCTGGGGCCAACGTCCTGACTTTC.

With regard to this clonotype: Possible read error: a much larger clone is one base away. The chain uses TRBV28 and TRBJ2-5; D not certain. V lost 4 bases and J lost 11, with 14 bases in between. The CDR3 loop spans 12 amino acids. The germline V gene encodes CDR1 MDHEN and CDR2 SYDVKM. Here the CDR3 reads CASSSPYNEQYF. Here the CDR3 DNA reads TGTGCCAGCAGTTCCCCCTACAATGAGCAGTACTTC.

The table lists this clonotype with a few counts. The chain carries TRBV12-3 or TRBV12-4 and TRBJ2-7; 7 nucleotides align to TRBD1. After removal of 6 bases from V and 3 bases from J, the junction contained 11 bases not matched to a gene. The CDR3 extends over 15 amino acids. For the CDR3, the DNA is TGTGCCAGCAGCCCTGACAGGGCCCCCTACTACGAGCAGTACTTC. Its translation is CASSPDRAPYYEQYF.

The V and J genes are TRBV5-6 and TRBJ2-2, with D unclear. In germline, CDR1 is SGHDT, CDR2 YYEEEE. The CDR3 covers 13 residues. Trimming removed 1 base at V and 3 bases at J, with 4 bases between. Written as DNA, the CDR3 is TGTGCCAGCAGCTTGTATCACACCGGGGAGCTGTTTTTT. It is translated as CASSLYHTGELFF.

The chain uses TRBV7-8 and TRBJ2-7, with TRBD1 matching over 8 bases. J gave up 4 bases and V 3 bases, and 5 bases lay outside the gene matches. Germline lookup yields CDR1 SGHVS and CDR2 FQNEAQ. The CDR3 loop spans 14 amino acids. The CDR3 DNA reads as TGTGCCAGCAGCTTGGTCCAGGGGGCTTACGAGCAGTACTTC. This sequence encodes CASSLVQGAYEQYF.

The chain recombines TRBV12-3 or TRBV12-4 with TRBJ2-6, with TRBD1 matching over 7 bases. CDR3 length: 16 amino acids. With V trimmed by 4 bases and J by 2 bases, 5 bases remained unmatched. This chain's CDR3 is CASSSGQPPGANVLTF. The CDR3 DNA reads TGTGCCAGCAGTTCGGGACAGCCCCCTGGGGCCAACGTCCTGACTTTC.

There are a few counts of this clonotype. In DNA form, the CDR3 reads TGTGCCAGCTCAGTTGACAATTTTGAGCAGTTCTTC. Its protein is CASSVDNFEQFF. The chain employs TRBV18 and TRBJ2-1; the D is unclear. Trimming shortened V by 5 bases and J by 9 bases, and 11 bases separated the two germline ends. Germline lookup yields CDR1 KGHSH and CDR2 LQKENI. CDR3 length equals 12 residues.

CDR3 sequence reads: CASSQTQGRGNSPLHF. CDR3 sequence (DNA): TGTGCCAGCAGCCAGACACAGGGGCGAGGGAATTCACCCCTCCACTTT. The chain links TRBV3-1 to TRBJ1-6; 7 nucleotides align to TRBD1. Germline lookup yields CDR1 LGHDT and CDR2 YNNKEL (reference sequence). Trimming at V came to 3 bases and at J to 7 bases, leaving 9 bases not matched to a gene. There are 16 residues in the CDR3.

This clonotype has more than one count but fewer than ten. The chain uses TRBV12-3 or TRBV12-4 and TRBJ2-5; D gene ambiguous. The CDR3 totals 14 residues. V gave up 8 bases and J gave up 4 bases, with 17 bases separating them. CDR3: CASGSGGGGETQYF. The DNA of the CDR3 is TGTGCCAGCGGGTCGGGTGGCGGCGGAGAGACCCAGTACTTC.